The next 11 T cell receptor beta chains were all read from a single sample in a study of shared clonotypes between healthy human individuals. The method was immunoSEQ multiplex PCR; TCRdb's version includes in-frame clones alone and lacks a portion of them. The sample carries hundreds of thousands of clones, more than 70% recorded once. Sequencing was carried out using memory CD4+ T cells sorted from blood. Noted subset: CD45RA-negative fraction. Receptors originate from a woman between 25 and 40 years old in good health.

This CDR3 reads CASSQGVDYGYTF. The CDR3, as DNA: TGTGCCAGCAGTCAGGGGGTGGACTATGGCTACACCTTC. This chain links TRBV28 with TRBJ1-2; 7 bases line up with TRBD1. V dropped 5 bases and J dropped 3; count of bases not matched to a gene: 3. The germline CDR1 and CDR2 sequences are MDHEN and SYDVKM. This CDR3 contains 13 residues.

The chain uses TRBV4-1 and TRBJ1-3; D is ambiguous. Trimming cost V 0 bases and J 0 bases, with 6 bases left between them. The CDR3 is 15 amino acids. Germline V gene data show CDR1 as MGHRA and CDR2 as YSYEKL. Written as DNA, the CDR3 is TGCGCCAGCAGCCAAGATCGGGGCTCTGGAAACACCATATATTTT. Its protein product is CASSQDRGSGNTIYF.

The CDR3 is CASSLWGLGWREPQETQYF. The CDR3 DNA reads as TGTGCCAGCAGCTTATGGGGTCTCGGTTGGCGGGAGCCGCAAGAGACCCAGTACTTC. The genes are TRBV7-2 and TRBJ2-5; 7 nucleotides align to TRBD2. CDR1 is SGHTA, CDR2 FQGNSA, per germline. CDR3 size: 19 residues. Germline trimming cut 2 bases from V and 2 bases from J; bases unmatched to any gene: 17.

This chain links TRBV4-2 with TRBJ2-7; D is unclear. The ends were cut back, 0 bases at V and 4 bases at J, with 13 bases in the middle. The length of the CDR3 is 15 residues. Germline assignment: CDR1 LGHNA and CDR2 YNFKEQ. CDR3 coding DNA: TGTGCCAGCAGCCAAGATCTGCCAGGACGGTACGAGCAGTACTTC. Its translation is CASSQDLPGRYEQYF.

V usage is TRBV7-9 and J usage is TRBJ2-1; 9 positions match TRBD2. This CDR3 contains 15 residues. Germline V gene data show CDR1 as SEHNR and CDR2 as FQNEAQ (reference sequence). With V trimmed by 3 bases and J by 7 bases, 7 bases remained unmatched. CDR3 DNA sequence: TGTGCCAGCAGCTTTTTAGCGGGAGATCTGAATGAGCAGTTCTTC. Its translation is CASSFLAGDLNEQFF.

The chain couples TRBV4-2 to TRBJ1-5, with 7 bases fitting TRBD1. Per germline, CDR1 LGHNA and CDR2 YNFKEQ. This CDR3 comprises 16 residues. The ends lost 1 base at V and 3 bases at J; junction bases unmatched: 6. CDR3 amino acids: CASSQVAGTDNQPQHF. The CDR3 coding sequence is TGTGCCAGCAGCCAAGTCGCCGGGACAGACAATCAGCCCCAGCATTTT.

The chain is built from TRBV5-8 and TRBJ1-3; TRBD1 matches at 7 bases. Germline CDR1 and CDR2: SGHTS and YDEGEE. The V segment lost 2 bases and the J segment 5 bases; nucleotides outside the gene matches: 1. CDR3 length: 13 amino acids. The DNA of the CDR3 is TGTGCCAGCAGCTTAAGGGGGCGAAACACCATATATTTT. Its protein product is CASSLRGRNTIYF.

This chain uses TRBV5-8 with TRBJ1-1; D is unresolved. Trimming shortened V by 1 base and J by 3 bases, and 7 bases separated the two germline ends. CDR1 is SGHTS, CDR2 YDEGEE, per germline. There are 13 residues in the CDR3. The CDR3 DNA sequence: TGTGCCAGCAGCTTGAAGCGGGACACTGAAGCTTTCTTT. Residues: CASSLKRDTEAFF.

The count of this clone is one. The chain has TRBV7-3 and TRBJ2-2, with TRBD2 matching over 11 bases. Germline CDR1 SGHTA, CDR2 FQGTGA. The length of the CDR3 is 23 residues. V gave up 1 base and J gave up 4 bases; unmatched junction bases: 23. The CDR3 nucleotides read TGTGCCAGCAGCTTAAGACGTCGGGGTGGGCTAGCGGGAGGCCCCATGATCACCGGGGAGCTGTTTTTT. Its translation: CASSLRRRGGLAGGPMITGELFF.

The chain uses TRBV28 and TRBJ1-5; D ambiguous. Per the germline V gene, CDR1 is MDHEN and CDR2 is SYDVKM. V was cut by 8 bases and J by 7 bases, with 21 bases left in between. The CDR3 runs 15 residues. This CDR3 is CASRNQGSKNQPQHF. The CDR3 region has the DNA TGTGCCAGCCGCAATCAAGGGTCCAAGAACCAGCCCCAGCATTTT.

This clone has more than one count but fewer than ten. The chain uses TRBV7-9 and TRBJ2-7; unclear D gene. The V and J ends lost 3 bases and 0 bases respectively, with 6 bases between them. Germline V gives CDR1 SEHNR, CDR2 FQNEAQ (reference sequence). There are 13 residues in the CDR3. This CDR3 is CASSFGHSYEQYF. Here the CDR3 DNA reads TGTGCCAGCAGCTTTGGTCACTCCTACGAGCAGTACTTC.